Shown below are 20 T cell receptor beta chains from a single sample sequenced in a study of neurological immune-mediated disorders. TCRdb re-called the 5' RACE reads with MiXCR, one entry per CDR3 protein. The top ten clones hold less than 2% of a sample with 55,000 to 70,000 distinct CDR3 sequences, roughly 11% of them seen once. Sequenced sample: PBMCs. These receptors came from a man in his sixties in good health.

This clonotype is deemed medium-sized (0.01 to 0.1%). The chain has TRBV12-3 or TRBV12-4 and TRBJ2-3; D is unclear. This CDR3 comprises 14 residues. V shed 1 base and J shed 0 bases, with 5 bases lying between them. The CDR3 bases are TGTGCCAGCAGTTTAGGTGGAAGCACAGATACGCAGTATTTT. Protein: CASSLGGSTDTQYF.

This clonotype was recorded at least ten times. CDR3 in DNA: TGCAGCGCTCCTATTCCGGGACAGCTTAGGAATGAGCAGTTCTTC. Amino acids: CSAPIPGQLRNEQFF. V gene TRBV20-1 combines with J gene TRBJ2-1; TRBD1 aligns across 7 bases. Germline CDR1 reads DFQATT; CDR2 reads SNEGSKA (reference sequence). This CDR3 has 15 residues.

This clonotype was counted at least ten times. The gene calls are TRBV20-1 and TRBJ2-3; D uncertain. This CDR3 region has 12 residues. V was trimmed by 4 bases and J by 0 bases, leaving 5 bases between them. Germline V gene lookup returns CDR1 DFQATT and CDR2 SNEGSKA (reference sequence). The DNA for the CDR3 is TGCAGTGCTATGCTGAGCACAGATACGCAGTATTTT. This sequence encodes CSAMLSTDTQYF.

This clonotype was seen repeatedly, ten times or more. The chain combines TRBV7-3 with TRBJ1-1, with no clear D. Germline values: CDR1 SGHTA, CDR2 FQGTGA. This CDR3 region has 15 residues. V was trimmed by 5 bases and J by 3 bases, leaving 16 bases between them. This chain's CDR3 is CASSPSELSYTEAFF. DNA for the CDR3: TGTGCCAGCAGCCCCTCGGAACTTTCTTACACTGAAGCTTTCTTT.

The table lists this clonotype with many counts. CDR3 DNA: TGTGCCAGCAAGGGACAGATATACAATGAGCAGTTCTTC. Translating gives CASKGQIYNEQFF. This rearrangement joins TRBV2 to TRBJ2-1, with 7 bases aligning to TRBD1. CDR1 and CDR2 from the germline V gene are SNHLY and FYNNEI. The CDR3 is 13 amino acids. With V trimmed by 7 bases and J by 4 bases, 4 bases remained unmatched.

This clonotype was detected only once. This chain links TRBV28 with TRBJ2-1; D tentatively reads TRBD1 or TRBD2 (5 bases each). Between the trimmed V and J ends, which lost 6 bases and 6 bases, there was a span of 15 bases. In germline, CDR1 is MDHEN, CDR2 SYDVKM. The CDR3 is made up of 14 amino acids. The CDR3 DNA follows: TGTGCCAGCAGATTCGAATTCGGGGCCAATGAGCAGTTCTTC. Its translation is CASRFEFGANEQFF.

On this clonotype itself: This may come from a read error, since a much larger clone is one base off. The chain couples TRBV7-2 to TRBJ2-6, with a weak D call TRBD1 (6 bases). The CDR3 consists of 14 residues. The V gene's germline CDR1 is SGHTA and CDR2 FQGNSA. The CDR3 coding sequence is TGTGCCATCAGCTTAGGGGGTGGGGCCAACGTCCTGACTTTC. It specifies CAISLGGGANVLTF.

The table lists this clonotype with many counts. The chain recombines TRBV5-5 with TRBJ2-5, with D uncertain. CDR1 and CDR2 from the germline V gene are SGHKS and YYEKEE (reference sequence). Between the trimmed V and J ends, which lost 2 bases and 1 base, there was a span of 6 bases. The CDR3 is 13 residues long. CDR3 coding DNA: TGTGCCAGCAGCTTACCACCCCAAGAGACCCAGTACTTC. It yields the protein CASSLPPQETQYF.

This clonotype has a count of ten or more. The genes are TRBV29-1 and TRBJ2-5; tentative D call: TRBD2 (5 bases). V was trimmed by 6 bases and J by 3 bases, leaving 8 bases between them. The CDR3 length is 11 residues. Germline-derived CDR1 and CDR2 are SQVTM and ANQGSEA. The CDR3 DNA follows: TGCAGCGTCCACGGGAAAGAGACCCAGTACTTC. Its translation: CSVHGKETQYF.

This clonotype was counted at least ten times. The genes are TRBV29-1 and TRBJ1-3; D is undetermined. CDR1 and CDR2 from the germline V gene are SQVTM and ANQGSEA. The CDR3 is 14 residues long. Trimming took 6 bases from V and 0 from J, leaving 12 bases between them. The CDR3 coding sequence is TGCAGCGTATCCGGCGGGGTCTCTGGAAACACCATATATTTT. This sequence encodes CSVSGGVSGNTIYF.

This clonotype came up many times. The V gene is TRBV29-1, the J gene TRBJ2-7; 7 nucleotides agree with TRBD1. The V segment lost 7 bases and the J segment 7 bases; nucleotides outside the gene matches: 13. Germline V lookup: CDR1 SQVTM, CDR2 ANQGSEA. The CDR3 consists of 13 residues. The CDR3 spells CSARGTSGREQYF. The CDR3 nucleotides are TGCAGCGCCAGGGGGACCAGCGGTAGGGAGCAGTACTTC.

This clonotype has ten or more counts. The chain employs TRBV7-2 and TRBJ2-1; 7 bases are a match to TRBD1. The CDR3 consists of 14 residues. CDR1 and CDR2 (germline): SGHTA, FQGNSA. J lost 4 bases, V lost 3 bases, and 3 bases had no gene match. CDR3 in DNA: TGTGCCAGCAGCTTTCCGGGACAGTACAATGAGCAGTTCTTC. This codes for CASSFPGQYNEQFF.

The sample holds many counts of this clonotype. This chain joins TRBV11-1 and TRBJ2-4; perhaps TRBD2 as D (5 bases). The germline V gene encodes CDR1 SGHAT and CDR2 FQDESV (reference sequence). The ends were cut back, 1 base at V and 6 bases at J, with 10 bases in the middle. The CDR3 covers 14 residues. This CDR3 reads CASSLGRDVNIQYF. DNA of the CDR3: TGTGCCAGCAGCTTAGGCCGGGATGTAAACATTCAGTACTTC.

This clonotype occurred many times. The junction departs from germline at one end; a sequencing error may be responsible. This chain joins TRBV3-1 and TRBJ1-1, with D uncertain. The CDR3 covers 15 residues. Germline V lookup: CDR1 LGHDT, CDR2 YNNKEL (reference sequence). The CDR3 is CASTQTGLYRTEAFF. The DNA for the CDR3 is TGTGCCAGCACCCAAACGGGCCTCTATCGGACTGAAGCTTTCTTT.

V and J are TRBV12-3 or TRBV12-4 and TRBJ2-5; D is uncertain. V lost 3 bases, J lost 1 base, and 6 bases lay in between. CDR3 size: 13 residues. CDR3 amino acids: CASSFIVQETQYF. For the CDR3, the DNA is TGTGCCAGCAGTTTTATCGTCCAAGAGACCCAGTACTTC.

This clonotype has at least ten counts. V usage is TRBV20-1 and J usage is TRBJ2-1, with 13 bases that match TRBD2. The junction had 8 bases not matched to a gene; V was cut back by 3 bases and J by 0 bases. CDR3 length equals 18 residues. Germline V lookup: CDR1 DFQATT, CDR2 SNEGSKA (reference sequence). Here the CDR3 reads CSASGLAGVLGSYNEQFF. CDR3 nucleotides: TGCAGTGCTAGTGGACTAGCGGGGGTTCTTGGCTCCTACAATGAGCAGTTCTTC.

The chain carries TRBV7-6 and TRBJ1-6, with 7 bases matching TRBD1. The trim removed 5 bases at V and 10 bases at J, leaving 14 bases unmatched. The CDR3 spans 16 residues. Germline CDR1 is SGHVS and CDR2 is FNYEAQ. CDR3 residues: CASSALGRQGRSPLHF. In DNA form, the CDR3 reads TGTGCCAGCAGCGCCTTAGGCCGACAGGGACGATCACCCCTCCACTTT.

This clonotype has ten or more counts. The chain carries TRBV20-1 and TRBJ2-5; D may match TRBD1 or TRBD2 (6 bases each). V lost 4 bases and J 5 bases, leaving 14 bases between the germline ends. Germline assignment: CDR1 DFQATT and CDR2 SNEGSKA (reference sequence). This CDR3 comprises 13 residues. The CDR3 sequence: CSANGGPGETQYF. The CDR3 bases are TGCAGTGCTAACGGGGGCCCGGGGGAGACCCAGTACTTC.

The sample holds many counts of this clonotype. The chain uses TRBV28 and TRBJ2-7; D is uncertain. The CDR3 contains 11 residues. Germline lookup yields CDR1 MDHEN and CDR2 SYDVKM. Trimming removed 6 bases from V and 8 bases from J, with 11 bases in between. As DNA, the CDR3 is TGTGCCAGCAGCGTCTTAGTAAAGCAGTACTTC. This codes for CASSVLVKQYF.

This clonotype was counted a few times. V is TRBV11-2 and J is TRBJ2-2; D is unresolved. The V end was cut by 1 base, the J end by 0 bases, with 3 bases between. The CDR3 length is 14 residues. In germline, CDR1 is SGHAT, CDR2 FQNNGV. The CDR3 DNA is TGTGCCAGCAGCTTAGGGCCGAACACCGGGGAGCTGTTTTTT. It is translated as CASSLGPNTGELFF.